This T cell receptor (beta chain) was identified in a study of blood T cells in healthy people across ages. Using a J-beta primer mix together with a sample-barcoded 5' primer, a second PCR was run for roughly 7 to 11 cycles. Each CDR3 protein gets one entry after TCRdb re-called the 5' RACE reads with MiXCR. The table records over a million distinct CDR3 sequences, around 25% of them present only once. V was shortened by 6 bases and J by 0 bases, with 20 bases between the two germline ends. Germline CDR1 and CDR2: MNHNY and SVGAGI (reference sequence). The CDR3 has 17 residues. These same data were also listed under a study on T cells of mothers and their children. This second study says: The donor cohort consisted of three healthy Caucasian mothers and their six children. Random nucleotides (2-4) and sample barcodes were added by the M1S primer used in the second PCR. When mothers and children were related, their normalized repertoire overlap, which was always slightly higher, did not differ significantly from that of unrelated pairs.

Sequenced input: blood. The chain uses TRBV6-6 and TRBJ2-5; D not certain. The receptor comes from a girl aged 2 to 10 in good health. The CDR3 nucleotides are TGTGCCAGCAGCCCGACTCCTCCTGGTCGGTACCAAGAGACCCAGTACTTC. It codes for CASSPTPPGRYQETQYF.